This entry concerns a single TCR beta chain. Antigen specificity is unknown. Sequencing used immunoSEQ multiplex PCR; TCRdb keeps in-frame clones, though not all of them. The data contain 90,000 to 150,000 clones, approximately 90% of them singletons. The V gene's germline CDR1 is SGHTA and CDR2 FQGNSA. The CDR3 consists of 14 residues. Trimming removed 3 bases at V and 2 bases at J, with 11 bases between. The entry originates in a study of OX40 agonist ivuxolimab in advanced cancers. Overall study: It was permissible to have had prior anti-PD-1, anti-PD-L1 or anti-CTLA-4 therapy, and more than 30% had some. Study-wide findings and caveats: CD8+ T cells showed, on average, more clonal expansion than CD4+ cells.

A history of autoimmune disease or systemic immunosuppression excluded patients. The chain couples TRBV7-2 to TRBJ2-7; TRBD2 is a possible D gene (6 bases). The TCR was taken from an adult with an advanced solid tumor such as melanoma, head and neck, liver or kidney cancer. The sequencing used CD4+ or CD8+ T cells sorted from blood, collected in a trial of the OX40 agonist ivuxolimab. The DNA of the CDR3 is TGTGCCAGCAGCTTGGGACTGGCCGCCTACGAGCAGTACTTC. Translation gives CASSLGLAAYEQYF.